These 17 T cell receptor beta chains share one sample of origin, sequenced in a study of technical replicates of blood from four donors. Sequencing was performed with immunoSEQ multiplex PCR; in TCRdb, only in-frame clones are kept and a portion is missing. This table holds around 53,000 clones, about 82% found once. The specimen sequenced was PBMCs. These receptors all stem from a human donor in good health. Some clones in this sample may be carry-over from other donors' samples.

This sequence joins TRBV19 and TRBJ2-1; D not resolved. CDR3 length: 12 amino acids. V shed 3 bases and J shed 6 bases, with 6 bases lying between them. Germline CDR1 reads LNHDA; CDR2 reads SQIVND (reference sequence). The CDR3 DNA reads as TGTGCCAGTAGTATCTTTCGCAATGAGCAGTTCTTC. Its protein product is CASSIFRNEQFF.

V usage is TRBV6-5 and J usage is TRBJ1-1; D may be TRBD1 (5 bases). CDR3 length equals 14 residues. V lost 7 bases and J 0 bases, leaving 12 bases between the germline ends. The V gene's germline CDR1 is MNHEY and CDR2 SVGAGI. CDR3 region: CASTPDNMNTEAFF. Written as DNA, the CDR3 is TGTGCCAGCACCCCGGACAACATGAACACTGAAGCTTTCTTT.

The chain combines TRBV5-4 with TRBJ1-2, with 8 bases matching TRBD1. Germline CDR1 is SGHNT and CDR2 is YYREEE (reference sequence). This CDR3 has 14 residues. V lost 3 bases and J lost 4; bases outside the gene matches: 5. In nucleotides, the CDR3 is TGTGCCAGCAGCTATCGGACAGGGAGCTATGGCTACACCTTC. Translating it yields CASSYRTGSYGYTF.

The J gene is TRBJ2-1, the V gene TRBV7-8; 10 bases map to TRBD2. Germline CDR1 reads SGHVS; CDR2 reads FQNEAQ. The length of the CDR3 is 16 residues. Trimming removed 2 bases from V and 6 bases from J; junction bases left unmatched: 7. CDR3 in DNA: TGTGCCAGCAGCTTAAATCCTAGCGGGGGCCTCAATGAGCAGTTCTTC. It translates to CASSLNPSGGLNEQFF. The full variable domain, its missing parts supplied by reference TRBV7-8 and TRBJ2-1, is GAGVSQSPRYKVAKRGQDVALRCDPISGHVSLFWYQQALGQGPEFLTYFQNEAQLDKSGLPSDRFFAERPEGSVSTLKIQRTQQEDSAVYLCASSLNPSGGLNEQFFGPGTRLTVL.

This clone occurred a few times. V and J are TRBV4-2 and TRBJ1-6, with 9 bases aligning to TRBD1. The CDR3 extends over 15 amino acids. With 1 base clipped from V and 9 bases from J, the junction kept 4 bases outside the gene matches. CDR1 is LGHNA and CDR2 is YNFKEQ in the germline V gene. This CDR3 is CASSQAGTGLSPLHF. The CDR3 bases are TGTGCCAGCAGCCAAGCCGGGACAGGGCTTTCACCCCTCCACTTT.

The chain employs TRBV7-6 and TRBJ2-5; the match to TRBD2 covers 7 bases. The CDR3 contains 13 residues. Germline V gene lookup returns CDR1 SGHVS and CDR2 FNYEAQ. V gave up 5 bases and J gave up 7 bases; unmatched junction bases: 7. This chain's CDR3 is CASSALASGTQYF. CDR3 DNA: TGTGCCAGCAGCGCACTAGCGTCGGGGACCCAGTACTTC. Drawing the rest from reference TRBV7-6 and TRBJ2-5, the complete variable domain is GAGVSQSPRYKVTKRGQDVALRCDPISGHVSLYWYRQALGQGPEFLTYFNYEAQQDKSGLPNDRFSAERPEGSISTLTIQRTEQRDSAMYRCASSALASGTQYFGPGTRLLVL.

This chain joins TRBV13 and TRBJ2-3, with D perhaps TRBD1 (6 bases). Trimming removed 5 bases at V and 7 bases at J, with 19 bases between. The CDR3 covers 15 residues. The germline gives CDR1 PRHDT, CDR2 FYEKMQ (reference sequence). CDR3 sequence reads: CASSRWSRGENTQYF. The CDR3 DNA follows: TGTGCCAGCAGCCGGTGGTCCAGGGGAGAGAATACGCAGTATTTT.

There are a few counts of this clone. V is TRBV2 and J is TRBJ1-5; D remains unclear. V lost 8 bases, J lost 2 bases, and 10 bases lay in between. CDR3 length: 13 amino acids. Germline assignment: CDR1 SNHLY and CDR2 FYNNEI. The CDR3 loop is CASGGLGNQPQHF. CDR3 bases: TGTGCCAGCGGCGGACTGGGCAATCAGCCCCAGCATTTT.

The gene calls are TRBV11-2 and TRBJ1-4; no definite D call. The germline V and J ends were trimmed by 1 base and 3 bases, with 6 bases remaining between them. Germline values: CDR1 SGHAT, CDR2 FQNNGV. The CDR3 sequence is 14 residues long. The CDR3 protein is CASSLAPANEKLFF. The CDR3 bases are TGTGCCAGCAGCTTAGCACCAGCTAATGAAAAACTGTTTTTT.

The chain uses TRBV7-6 and TRBJ2-7; TRBD2 agrees at 11 bases. The CDR3 length is 15 residues. Germline-derived CDR1 and CDR2 are SGHVS and FNYEAQ. After removal of 5 bases from V and 9 bases from J, the junction contained 12 bases not matched to a gene. The CDR3 nucleotides are TGTGCCAGCAGCGCGTCTAGCGGGGGGAAAACCGGGCAGTACTTC. This translates into CASSASSGGKTGQYF.

The chain links TRBV6-5 to TRBJ2-1, with 8 bases that match TRBD2. The CDR3 has 16 residues. Germline CDR1 MNHEY, CDR2 SVGAGI. The V and J ends lost 2 bases and 9 bases, in that order; junction bases with no gene match: 12. CDR3 region: CASSYVREVGLGEQFF. CDR3 nucleotides: TGTGCCAGCAGTTACGTGCGGGAGGTCGGGCTAGGTGAGCAGTTCTTC.

J is TRBJ1-2 and V is TRBV30; 10 nucleotides agree with TRBD1. The CDR3 sequence is 12 residues long. Per the germline V gene, CDR1 is GTSNPN and CDR2 is SVGIG (reference sequence). V was clipped by 5 bases and J by 4 bases; unmatched bases: 1. The CDR3 DNA follows: TGTGCCTGGGGACAGGGGGTCTATGGCTACACCTTC. The encoded protein is CAWGQGVYGYTF.

This clone is a singleton in its sample. The gene calls are TRBV6-1 and TRBJ2-3; 10 positions agree with TRBD2. CDR3 length: 15 amino acids. The V gene's germline CDR1 is MNHNS and CDR2 SASEGT. J was trimmed by 8 bases and V by 2 bases; bases with no gene match: 7. The CDR3 protein is CASSESGGAYGTQYF. The CDR3 DNA sequence: TGTGCCAGCAGTGAAAGCGGGGGGGCTTATGGTACGCAGTATTTT.

This chain joins TRBV6-5 and TRBJ2-3, with 13 bases lining up with TRBD2. The J segment lost 5 bases and the V segment lost 5 bases, leaving 4 bases of the junction unmatched. Germline CDR1 reads MNHEY; CDR2 reads SVGAGI. The CDR3 consists of 15 residues. CDR3 nucleotide sequence: TGTGCCAGCAGTCGACTAGCGGGAGGTCAAGATACGCAGTATTTT. Amino acid sequence: CASSRLAGGQDTQYF.

The V call is TRBV6-5, the J call TRBJ2-5; 12 nucleotides match TRBD2. The trim removed 6 bases at V and 2 bases at J, leaving 4 bases unmatched. The CDR3 is 15 amino acids. The germline gives CDR1 MNHEY, CDR2 SVGAGI. The CDR3 spells CASSPGLAGQETQYF. In DNA form, the CDR3 reads TGTGCCAGCAGCCCTGGACTAGCGGGACAAGAGACCCAGTACTTC.

The genes are TRBV6-1 and TRBJ2-3, with 7 bases lining up with TRBD2. V was clipped by 2 bases and J by 4 bases; unmatched bases: 12. There are 17 residues in the CDR3. Germline CDR1 and CDR2: MNHNS and SASEGT. CDR3 residues: CASSEPLALSGADTQYF. CDR3 sequence (DNA): TGTGCCAGCAGTGAACCTCTAGCCCTAAGCGGGGCAGATACGCAGTATTTT.

V is TRBV14 and J is TRBJ2-1; D is possibly TRBD2 (5 bases). Looked up from germline, CDR1 is SGHDN and CDR2 is FVKESK. The V and J ends lost 0 bases and 7 bases respectively, with 19 bases between them. The CDR3 has 17 amino acids. The CDR3 nucleotides read TGTGCCAGCAGCCAAGATCTCTCTAGCCGCGTCTTTAATGAGCAGTTCTTC. As protein: CASSQDLSSRVFNEQFF. The full variable domain, with the rest looked up from reference TRBV14 and TRBJ2-1, is EAGVTQFPSHSVIEKGQTVTLRCDPISGHDNLYWYRRVMGKEIKFLLHFVKESKQDESGMPNNRFLAERTGGTYSTLKVQPAELEDSGVYFCASSQDLSSRVFNEQFFGPGTRLTVL.